Below, 10 T cell receptor beta chains from the same sample are listed, as sequenced in a study of graft-versus-host responses after intestinal transplantation. The assay was immunoSEQ multiplex PCR, and TCRdb's table has in-frame clones only and misses some. Here the sample spans some 86,000 clones, 91% being singletons. For these TCRs, the target antigens are not known. This specimen was unstimulated CD4+ T cells sorted from spleen or lymph node cells, taken before intestinal transplant. The receptors come from a human donor who received an intestinal transplant.

The chain uses TRBV7-8 and TRBJ1-6; D is uncertain. Trimming cost V 5 bases and J 0 bases, with 8 bases left between them. Germline assignment: CDR1 SGHVS and CDR2 FQNEAQ. This CDR3 has 15 amino acids. CDR3 residues: CASSPSSSYNSPLHF. Written as DNA, the CDR3 is TGTGCCAGCAGCCCTTCCAGCTCCTATAATTCACCCCTCCACTTT.

V usage is TRBV19 and J usage is TRBJ2-1, with 9 positions matching TRBD2. CDR1 and CDR2 (germline): LNHDA, SQIVND (reference sequence). The V and J ends lost 9 bases and 9 bases, in that order; junction bases with no gene match: 12. The CDR3 is made up of 14 amino acids. The CDR3 sequence is CASTKGGGGAEQFF. Here the CDR3 DNA reads TGTGCCAGCACCAAAGGGGGCGGGGGGGCTGAGCAGTTCTTC.

This chain links TRBV7-2 with TRBJ1-2, with TRBD1 matching over 8 bases. CDR1 is SGHTA and CDR2 is FQGNSA in the germline V gene. The CDR3 has 16 residues. Losses at the gene ends were 5 bases for V and 2 bases for J; bases not matched to a gene: 10. In DNA form, the CDR3 reads TGTGCCAGCAGCCCAAGAACTTGGACAGGGAACTATGGCTACACCTTC. This translates into CASSPRTWTGNYGYTF.

The gene calls are TRBV11-2 and TRBJ1-1, with D tentatively TRBD1 (5 bases). Trimming removed 3 bases from V and 2 bases from J, with 19 bases in between. From germline, CDR1 is SGHAT and CDR2 FQNNGV. This CDR3 has 17 amino acids. CDR3 coding DNA: TGTGCCAGCAGCTTCACGCAGGGATGGGTTGGAAACACTGAAGCTTTCTTT. As protein: CASSFTQGWVGNTEAFF.

The gene calls are TRBV6-7 and TRBJ2-3; TRBD2 aligns across 8 bases. TRBV6-7 is sorted into the ORF group, with uncertain function. This CDR3 region has 18 residues. With 0 bases clipped from V and 2 bases from J, the junction kept 10 bases outside the gene matches. The CDR3 region is CASSYSINGAGVTDTQYF. In nucleotides, the CDR3 is TGTGCCAGCAGTTACTCGATCAATGGAGCGGGGGTCACAGATACGCAGTATTTT.

The chain employs TRBV29-1 and TRBJ2-7; D is unclear. V lost 3 bases and J lost 4, with 13 bases in between. This CDR3 region has 13 residues. The germline CDR1 and CDR2 sequences are SQVTM and ANQGSEA. CDR3 nucleotide sequence: TGCAGCGTTGAGGGCCGGAACCCTTACGAGCAGTACTTC. Translated: CSVEGRNPYEQYF.

The J gene is TRBJ1-2, the V gene TRBV19; TRBD1 aligns across 8 bases. Per the germline V gene, CDR1 is LNHDA and CDR2 is SQIVND (reference sequence). The CDR3 is made up of 13 amino acids. The V segment lost 7 bases and the J segment 8 bases; nucleotides outside the gene matches: 9. CDR3 sequence (DNA): TGTGCCAGTAACCCGGGACAGGTTCCAGGCTACACCTTC. Protein: CASNPGQVPGYTF. The full variable domain, completed using reference TRBV19 and TRBJ1-2, is DGGITQSPKYLFRKEGQNVTLSCEQNLNHDAMYWYRQDPGQGLRLIYYSQIVNDFQKGDIAEGYSVSREKKESFPLTVTSAQKNPTAFYLCASNPGQVPGYTFGSGTRLTVV.

The chain couples TRBV7-2 to TRBJ1-2; 7 bases match TRBD1. The V gene's germline CDR1 is SGHTA and CDR2 FQGNSA. The CDR3 is made up of 13 amino acids. Trimming took 6 bases from V and 5 from J; bases not matched to a gene: 6. CDR3 DNA sequence: TGTGCCAGCAGTCCTCAGGGGGATTATGGCTACACCTTC. Amino acids: CASSPQGDYGYTF.

The chain employs TRBV5-1 and TRBJ2-7; 12 bases map to TRBD1. CDR3 length: 14 amino acids. The germline V gene has CDR1 SGHRS and CDR2 YFSETQ. The trim removed 0 bases at V and 8 bases at J, leaving 3 bases unmatched. The CDR3 is CASSLEGQGAQQYF. As DNA, the CDR3 is TGCGCCAGCAGCTTGGAGGGACAGGGGGCTCAGCAGTACTTC.

This clone was counted a single time. CDR3 coding DNA: TGTGCCAGTAGTATAGTTCTAGCCACAGATACGCAGTATTTT. This encodes CASSIVLATDTQYF. The chain couples TRBV19 to TRBJ2-3, with D tentatively TRBD2 (5 bases). This CDR3 has 14 amino acids. Trimming took off 1 base at V and 2 bases at J, with 7 bases between the two ends. The germline gives CDR1 LNHDA, CDR2 SQIVND (reference sequence).